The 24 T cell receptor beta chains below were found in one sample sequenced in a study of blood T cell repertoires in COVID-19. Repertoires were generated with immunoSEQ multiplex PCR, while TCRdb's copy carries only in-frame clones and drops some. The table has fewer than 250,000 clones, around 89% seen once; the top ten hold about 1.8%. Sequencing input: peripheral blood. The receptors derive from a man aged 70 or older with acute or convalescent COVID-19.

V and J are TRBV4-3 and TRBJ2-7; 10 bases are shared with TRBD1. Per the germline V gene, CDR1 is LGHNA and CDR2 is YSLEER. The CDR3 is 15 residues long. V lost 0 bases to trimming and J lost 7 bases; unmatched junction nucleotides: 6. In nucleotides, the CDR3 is TGCGCCAGCAGCCAAGAAGGGACAGGGGCAGGGGAGCAGTACTTC. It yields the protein CASSQEGTGAGEQYF.

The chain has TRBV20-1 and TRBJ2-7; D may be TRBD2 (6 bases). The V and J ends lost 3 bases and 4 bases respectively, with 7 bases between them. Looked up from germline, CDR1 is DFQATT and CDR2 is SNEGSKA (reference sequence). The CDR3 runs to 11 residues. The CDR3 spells CSASGSYEQYF. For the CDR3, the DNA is TGCAGTGCTAGCGGGAGTTACGAGCAGTACTTC.

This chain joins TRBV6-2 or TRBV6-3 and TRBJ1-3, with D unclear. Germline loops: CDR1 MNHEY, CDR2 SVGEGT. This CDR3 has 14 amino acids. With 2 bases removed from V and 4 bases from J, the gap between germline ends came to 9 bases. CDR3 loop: CASSYRGYGNTIYF. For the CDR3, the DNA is TGTGCCAGCAGTTACCGAGGTTACGGAAACACCATATATTTT.

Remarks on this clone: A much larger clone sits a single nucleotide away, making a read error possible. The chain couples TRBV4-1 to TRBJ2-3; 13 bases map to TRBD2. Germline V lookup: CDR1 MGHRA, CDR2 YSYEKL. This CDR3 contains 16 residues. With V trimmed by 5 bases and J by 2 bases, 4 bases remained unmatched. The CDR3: CASSIGTSGNTDTQYF. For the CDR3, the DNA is TGCGCCAGCAGCATCGGGACTAGCGGGAACACAGATACGCAGTATTTT.

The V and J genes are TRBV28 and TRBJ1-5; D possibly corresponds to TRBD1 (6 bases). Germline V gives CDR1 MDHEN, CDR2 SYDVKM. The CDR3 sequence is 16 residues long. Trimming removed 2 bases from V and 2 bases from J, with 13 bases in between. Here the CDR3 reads CASSLRRQARNQPQHF. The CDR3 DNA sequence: TGTGCCAGCAGTTTACGGAGACAGGCCCGCAATCAGCCCCAGCATTTT.

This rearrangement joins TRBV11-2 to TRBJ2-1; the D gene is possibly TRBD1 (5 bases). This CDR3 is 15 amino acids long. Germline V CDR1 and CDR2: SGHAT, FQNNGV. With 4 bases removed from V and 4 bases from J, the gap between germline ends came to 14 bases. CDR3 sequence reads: CASSSDARGYNEQFF. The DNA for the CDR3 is TGTGCCAGCAGCTCGGACGCAAGGGGATACAATGAGCAGTTCTTC.

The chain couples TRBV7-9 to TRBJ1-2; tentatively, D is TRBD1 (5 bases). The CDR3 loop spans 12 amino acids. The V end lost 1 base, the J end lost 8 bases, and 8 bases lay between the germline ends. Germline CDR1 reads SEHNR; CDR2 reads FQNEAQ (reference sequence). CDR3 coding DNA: TGTGCCAGCAGCTTAGTCAGGGAAGGCTACACCTTC. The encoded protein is CASSLVREGYTF.

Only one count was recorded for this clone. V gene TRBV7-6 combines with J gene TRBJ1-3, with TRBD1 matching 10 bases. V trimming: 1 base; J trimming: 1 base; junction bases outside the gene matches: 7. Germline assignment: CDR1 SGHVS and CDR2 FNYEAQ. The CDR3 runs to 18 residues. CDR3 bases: TGTGCCAGCAGCTTAGGACAGGGGGCGATCGCTTCTGGAAACACCATATATTTT. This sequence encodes CASSLGQGAIASGNTIYF.

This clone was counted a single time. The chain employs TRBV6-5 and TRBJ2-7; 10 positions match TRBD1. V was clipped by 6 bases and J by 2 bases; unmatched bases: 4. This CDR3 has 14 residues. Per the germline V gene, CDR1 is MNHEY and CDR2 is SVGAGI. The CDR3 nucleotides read TGTGCCAGCAGGGGACAGGGGACACCCTACGAGCAGTACTTC. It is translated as CASRGQGTPYEQYF.

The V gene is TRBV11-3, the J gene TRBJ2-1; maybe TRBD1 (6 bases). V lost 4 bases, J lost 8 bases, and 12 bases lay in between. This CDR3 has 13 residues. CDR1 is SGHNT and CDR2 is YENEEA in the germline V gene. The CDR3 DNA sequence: TGTGCCAGCAGCTCCCTACAGGGCTATGAGCAGTTCTTC. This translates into CASSSLQGYEQFF.

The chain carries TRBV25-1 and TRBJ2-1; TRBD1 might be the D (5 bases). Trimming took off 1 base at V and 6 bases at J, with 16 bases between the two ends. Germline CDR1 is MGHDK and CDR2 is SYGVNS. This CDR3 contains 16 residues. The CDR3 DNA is TGTGCCAGCAGTGAATCAAAGGGGTTCCCTACCAATGAGCAGTTCTTC. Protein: CASSESKGFPTNEQFF.

The CDR3, as DNA: TGCGCCAGCACCTCCGGGACAGGGAACACTGAAGCTTTCTTT. It is translated as CASTSGTGNTEAFF. This chain links TRBV5-1 with TRBJ1-1; 8 nucleotides match TRBD1. The V segment lost 6 bases and the J segment 1 base; nucleotides outside the gene matches: 5. The CDR3 runs 14 residues. From germline, CDR1 is SGHRS and CDR2 YFSETQ.

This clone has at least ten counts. The CDR3 coding sequence is TGTGCCAGCAGCTCTGGGACTAGCGGGAGATACAATGAGCAGTTCTTC. It encodes CASSSGTSGRYNEQFF. The rearrangement uses TRBV7-3 and TRBJ2-1, with 14 bases aligning to TRBD2. After removal of 4 bases from V and 4 bases from J, the junction contained 3 bases not matched to a gene. The CDR3 totals 16 residues. Germline V CDR1 and CDR2: SGHTA, FQGTGA.

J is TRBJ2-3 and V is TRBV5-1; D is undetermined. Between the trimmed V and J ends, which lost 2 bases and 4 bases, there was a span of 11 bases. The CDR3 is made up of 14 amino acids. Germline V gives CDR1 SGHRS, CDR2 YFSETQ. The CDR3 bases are TGCGCCAGCAGCTTCCGACTCTCGGCAGATACGCAGTATTTT. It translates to CASSFRLSADTQYF. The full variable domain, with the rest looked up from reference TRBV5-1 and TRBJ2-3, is KAGVTQTPRYLIKTRGQQVTLSCSPISGHRSVSWYQQTPGQGLQFLFEYFSETQRNKGNFPGRFSGRQFSNSRSEMNVSTLELGDSALYLCASSFRLSADTQYFGPGTRLTVL.

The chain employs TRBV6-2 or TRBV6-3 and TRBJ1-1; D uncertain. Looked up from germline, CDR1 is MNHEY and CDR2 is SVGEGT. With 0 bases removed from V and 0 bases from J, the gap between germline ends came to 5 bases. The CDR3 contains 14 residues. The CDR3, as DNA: TGTGCCAGCAGTTACTCGAGGATGAACACTGAAGCTTTCTTT. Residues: CASSYSRMNTEAFF.

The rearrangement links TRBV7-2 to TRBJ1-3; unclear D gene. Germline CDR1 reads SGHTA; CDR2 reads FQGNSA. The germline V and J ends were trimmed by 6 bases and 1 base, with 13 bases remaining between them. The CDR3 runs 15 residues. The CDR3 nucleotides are TGTGCCAGCAGTGCCCAGATCTTATCTGGAAACACCATATATTTT. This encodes CASSAQILSGNTIYF.

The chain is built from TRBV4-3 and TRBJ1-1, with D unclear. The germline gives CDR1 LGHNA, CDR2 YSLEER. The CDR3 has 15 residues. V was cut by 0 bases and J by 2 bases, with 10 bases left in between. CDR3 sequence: CASSQDMQANTEAFF. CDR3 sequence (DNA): TGCGCCAGCAGCCAAGATATGCAGGCCAACACTGAAGCTTTCTTT.

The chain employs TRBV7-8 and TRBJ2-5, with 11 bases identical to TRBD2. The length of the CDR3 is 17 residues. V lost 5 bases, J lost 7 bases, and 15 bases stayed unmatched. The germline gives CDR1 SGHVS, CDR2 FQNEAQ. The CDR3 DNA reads TGTGCCAGCAGCCCTAATATAGCGGGAGGGTCTAGTGGGACCCAGTACTTC. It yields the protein CASSPNIAGGSSGTQYF.

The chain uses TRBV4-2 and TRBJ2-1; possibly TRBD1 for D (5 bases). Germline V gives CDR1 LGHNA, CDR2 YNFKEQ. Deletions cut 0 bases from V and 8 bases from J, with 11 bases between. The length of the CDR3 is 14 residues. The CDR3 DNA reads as TGTGCCAGCAGCCAAGATCCAAGGGGCTATGAGCAGTTCTTC. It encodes CASSQDPRGYEQFF.

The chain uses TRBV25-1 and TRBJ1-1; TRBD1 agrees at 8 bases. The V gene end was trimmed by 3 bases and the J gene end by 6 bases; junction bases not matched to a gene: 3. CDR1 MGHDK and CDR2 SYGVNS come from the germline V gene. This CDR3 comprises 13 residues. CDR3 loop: CASSESGGAEAFF. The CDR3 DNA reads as TGTGCCAGCAGTGAGTCAGGGGGCGCTGAAGCTTTCTTT.

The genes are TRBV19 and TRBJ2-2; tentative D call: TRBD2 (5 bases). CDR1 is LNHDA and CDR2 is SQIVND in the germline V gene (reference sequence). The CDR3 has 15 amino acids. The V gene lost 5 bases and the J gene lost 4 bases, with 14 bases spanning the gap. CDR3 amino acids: CASSSQPGVTGELFF. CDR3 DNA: TGTGCCAGTAGTTCGCAACCCGGGGTCACCGGGGAGCTGTTTTTT.

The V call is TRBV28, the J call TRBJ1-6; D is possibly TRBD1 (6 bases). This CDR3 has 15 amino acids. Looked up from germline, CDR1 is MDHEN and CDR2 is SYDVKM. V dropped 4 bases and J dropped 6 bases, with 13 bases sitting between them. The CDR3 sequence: CASSYQQGANSPLHF. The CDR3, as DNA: TGTGCCAGCAGTTACCAACAGGGTGCTAATTCACCCCTCCACTTT.

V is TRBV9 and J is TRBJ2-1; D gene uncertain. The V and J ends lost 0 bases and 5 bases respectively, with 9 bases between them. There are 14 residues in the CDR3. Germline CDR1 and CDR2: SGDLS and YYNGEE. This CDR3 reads CASSVDKLNNEQFF. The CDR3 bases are TGTGCCAGCAGCGTAGATAAGCTCAACAATGAGCAGTTCTTC.

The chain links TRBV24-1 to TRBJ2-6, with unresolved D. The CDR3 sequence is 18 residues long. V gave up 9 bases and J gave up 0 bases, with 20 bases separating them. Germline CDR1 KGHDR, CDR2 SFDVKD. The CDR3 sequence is CATPPFGHFNSGANVLTF. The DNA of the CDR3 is TGTGCCACCCCCCCTTTTGGGCACTTTAACTCTGGGGCCAACGTCCTGACTTTC.